A single TCR beta chain is shown here with its context. These data belong to a study of CD8+ T cells in alopecia areata. Germline-derived CDR1 and CDR2 are SQVTM and ANQGSEA. This CDR3 spans 12 amino acids. Indicated treatment: oral pan-JAK inhibitor, 5-10 mg twice daily. Specimens obtained from alopecia areata patients comprised lesional scalp punch biopsies and peripheral blood. Extracted from the samples, RNA was reverse transcribed into cDNA to serve as the sequencing template. TCRdb keeps only in-frame clones here, not all; method: immunoSEQ multiplex PCR. Among about 270,000 clones listed, 60% were seen once.

This rearrangement joins TRBV29-1 to TRBJ2-5; the match to TRBD1 covers 7 bases. The closer fit of TRBJ2-7 to the DNA end suggests the J call may be wrong. This clonotype was sampled from a human donor with alopecia areata. The sample consisted of CD4+ T cells sorted from blood, taken at roughly week 53, from a patient treated with tofacitinib. Here the CDR3 reads CSVAWTGDEQYF. The CDR3 nucleotides read TGCAGCGTTGCTTGGACAGGTGACGAGCAGTACTTC.